This T cell receptor beta chain is drawn from a study of blood T cell repertoires in COVID-19. Looking at the study overall: The study drew acute and convalescent COVID-19 samples from the United States, Italy and Spain.

Assay: immunoSEQ multiplex PCR; the TCRdb copy retains only in-frame clones and omits some. The data contain some 450,000 clones, more than 70% of them singletons. V was shortened by 6 bases and J by 11 bases, with 20 bases between the two germline ends. CDR1 and CDR2 (germline): LNHDA, SQIVND (reference sequence). The CDR3 loop spans 13 amino acids. Sequences were obtained from peripheral blood. The chain uses TRBV19 and TRBJ2-7; D is perhaps TRBD1 (6 bases). The sequence came from a woman in her 50s with COVID-19, enrolled during active disease. The CDR3 loop reads CASSEGHSSTEYF. Here the CDR3 DNA reads TGTGCCAGTAGCGAGGGACATTCATCAACGGAGTACTTC.